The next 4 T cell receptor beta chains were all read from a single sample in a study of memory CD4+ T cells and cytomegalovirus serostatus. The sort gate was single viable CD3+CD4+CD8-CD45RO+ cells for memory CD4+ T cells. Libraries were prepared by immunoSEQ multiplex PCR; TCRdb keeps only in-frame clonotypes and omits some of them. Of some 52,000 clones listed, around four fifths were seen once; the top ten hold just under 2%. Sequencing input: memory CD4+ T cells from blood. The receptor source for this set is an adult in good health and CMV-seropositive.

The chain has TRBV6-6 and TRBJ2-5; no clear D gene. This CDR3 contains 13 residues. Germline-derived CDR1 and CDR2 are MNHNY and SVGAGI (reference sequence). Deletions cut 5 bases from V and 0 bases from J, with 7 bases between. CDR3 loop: CASSRSYQETQYF. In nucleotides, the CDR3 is TGTGCCAGCAGTCGAAGTTACCAAGAGACCCAGTACTTC.

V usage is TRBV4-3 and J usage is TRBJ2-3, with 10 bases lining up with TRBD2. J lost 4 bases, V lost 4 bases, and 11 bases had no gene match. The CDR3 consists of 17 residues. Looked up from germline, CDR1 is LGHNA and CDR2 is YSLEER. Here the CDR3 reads CASSPSGGAGGPDTQYF. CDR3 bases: TGCGCCAGCAGCCCTTCTGGTGGAGCGGGGGGGCCAGATACGCAGTATTTT.

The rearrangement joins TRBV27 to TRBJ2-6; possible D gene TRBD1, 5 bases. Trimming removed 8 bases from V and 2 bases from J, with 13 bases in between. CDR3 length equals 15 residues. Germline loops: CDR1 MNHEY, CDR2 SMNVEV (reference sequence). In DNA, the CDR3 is TGTGCCAGCCGGTTACAGGATGCTGGGGCCAACGTCCTGACTTTC. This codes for CASRLQDAGANVLTF.

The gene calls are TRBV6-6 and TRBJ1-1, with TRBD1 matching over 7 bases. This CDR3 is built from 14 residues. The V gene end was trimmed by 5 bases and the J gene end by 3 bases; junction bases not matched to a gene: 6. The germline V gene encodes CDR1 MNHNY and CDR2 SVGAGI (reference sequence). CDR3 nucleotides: TGTGCCAGCAGTCAGACAGGGCGACACACTGAAGCTTTCTTT. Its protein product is CASSQTGRHTEAFF.